This TCR beta chain was found in a study of blood T cell repertoires in COVID-19. This clone was observed a single time. Trimming stripped 4 bases from V and 3 bases from J, with 21 bases between. CDR3 length: 18 residues. CDR1 is SGHVS, CDR2 FQNEAQ, per germline. Libraries were prepared by immunoSEQ multiplex PCR; TCRdb keeps only in-frame clonotypes and omits some of them. This table holds 120,000 or so clones, just over 85% found once. The rearrangement links TRBV7-8 to TRBJ2-2, with a tentative D call TRBD2 (7 bases). The sample taken for sequencing was peripheral blood. The sequence derives from a woman between 45 and 65 years old with active or convalescent COVID-19. This CDR3 is CASSSGPTGGADTGELFF. In DNA, the CDR3 is TGTGCCAGCAGCTCTGGCCCGACGGGGGGCGCGGACACCGGGGAGCTGTTTTTT. Full variable domain (outside the CDR3, taken from reference TRBV7-8 and TRBJ2-2): GAGVSQSPRYKVAKRGQDVALRCDPISGHVSLFWYQQALGQGPEFLTYFQNEAQLDKSGLPSDRFFAERPEGSVSTLKIQRTQQEDSAVYLCASSSGPTGGADTGELFFGEGSRLTVL.